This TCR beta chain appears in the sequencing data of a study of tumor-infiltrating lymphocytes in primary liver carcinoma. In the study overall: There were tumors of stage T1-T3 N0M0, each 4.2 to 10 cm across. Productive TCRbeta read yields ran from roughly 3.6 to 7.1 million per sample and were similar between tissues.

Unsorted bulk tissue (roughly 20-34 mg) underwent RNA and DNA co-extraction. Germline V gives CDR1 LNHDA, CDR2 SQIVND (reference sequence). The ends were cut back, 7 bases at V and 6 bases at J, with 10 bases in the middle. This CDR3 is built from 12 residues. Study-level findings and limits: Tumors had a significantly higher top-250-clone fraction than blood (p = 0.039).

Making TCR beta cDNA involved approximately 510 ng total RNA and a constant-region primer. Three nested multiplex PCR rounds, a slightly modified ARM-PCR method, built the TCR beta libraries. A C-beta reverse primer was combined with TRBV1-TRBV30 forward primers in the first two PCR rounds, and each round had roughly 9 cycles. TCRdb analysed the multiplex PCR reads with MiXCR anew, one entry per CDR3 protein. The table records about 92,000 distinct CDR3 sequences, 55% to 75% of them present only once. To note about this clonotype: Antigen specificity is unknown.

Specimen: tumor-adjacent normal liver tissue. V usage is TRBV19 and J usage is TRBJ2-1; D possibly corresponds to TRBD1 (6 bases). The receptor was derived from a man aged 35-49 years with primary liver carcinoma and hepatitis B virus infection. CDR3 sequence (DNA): TGTGCCAGTAATCAGGGGACCAATGAGCAGTTCTTC. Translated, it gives CASNQGTNEQFF.